These 32 T cell receptor beta chains were sequenced from one sample in a study of molecular identifiers for immune sequencing clone quantification. In TCRdb, the PCR reads were re-called with MiXCR into one record per CDR3 protein. The top ten hold 0.65% to 0.95% of the sample, which has roughly 300,000 distinct CDR3 sequences, roughly 23% seen once. Source material: naive CD8+ T cells from blood, with Jurkat cell RNA spiked in. As to subset: FACS-sorted CD8+CD4-CCR7+CD45RA+ naive T cells. Receptors originate from a human donor in good health. Some libraries in this study had Jurkat cell RNA spiked in.

Notes on this clonotype: The junction does not match germline at one end; this may be a read error. This chain connects TRBV7-2 to TRBJ2-1, with D tentatively TRBD2 (6 bases). The CDR3 sequence is 16 residues long. Germline V gives CDR1 SGHTA, CDR2 FQGNSA. The CDR3 is CASSPKQAGLGNEQFF. CDR3 in DNA: TGCGCCAGCAGCCCGAAACAAGCGGGTTTAGGGAATGAGCAGTTCTTC. The variable domain in full, completed from reference TRBV7-2 and TRBJ2-1, reads GAGVSQSPSNKVTEKGKDVELRCDPISGHTALYWYRQSLGQGLEFLIYFQGNSAPDKSGLPSDRFSAERTGGSVSTLTIQRTQQEDSAVYLCASSPKQAGLGNEQFFGPGTRLTVL.

With respect to this clonotype: A much bigger clone sits one base away, suggesting this may be a read error. J is TRBJ2-5 and V is TRBV10-3, with unresolved D. The CDR3 contains 11 residues. Germline lookup yields CDR1 ENHRY and CDR2 SYGVKD. The CDR3 is CAIGDQETQYF. The CDR3 region has the DNA TGTGCCATCGGTGACCAAGAGACCCAGTACTTC.

The J gene is TRBJ1-2, the V gene TRBV19; a weak D match, TRBD1 (6 bases). This CDR3 spans 13 amino acids. Germline V gene sequence: CDR1 LNHDA, CDR2 SQIVND (reference sequence). Trimming removed 3 bases from V and 2 bases from J, with 7 bases in between. The CDR3 DNA follows: TGTGCCAGTAGTATGACAGGCAACTATGGCTACACCTTC. Protein product: CASSMTGNYGYTF. The full variable domain, with the rest looked up from reference TRBV19 and TRBJ1-2, is DGGITQSPKYLFRKEGQNVTLSCEQNLNHDAMYWYRQDPGQGLRLIYYSQIVNDFQKGDIAEGYSVSREKKESFPLTVTSAQKNPTAFYLCASSMTGNYGYTFGSGTRLTVV.

The V and J genes are TRBV5-6 and TRBJ1-1; D is undetermined. Germline V gives CDR1 SGHDT, CDR2 YYEEEE. The V end was cut by 0 bases, the J end by 4 bases, with 7 bases between. CDR3 length: 13 amino acids. DNA for the CDR3: TGTGCCAGCAGCTTGGATGTGAGCACTGAAGCTTTCTTT. It codes for CASSLDVSTEAFF.

CDR3 amino acids: CASSQGTARTDTQYF. The CDR3 DNA sequence: TGCGCCAGCAGCCAAGGGACTGCTCGCACAGATACGCAGTATTTT. The genes are TRBV4-3 and TRBJ2-3; D is perhaps TRBD2 (5 bases). V dropped 1 base and J dropped 1 base, with 9 bases sitting between them. The germline V gene has CDR1 LGHNA and CDR2 YSLEER. This CDR3 is built from 15 residues.

The CDR3 reads CSAPRTSGGYSTDTQYF. For the CDR3, the DNA is TGCAGTGCTCCACGGACTAGCGGGGGCTACAGCACAGATACGCAGTATTTT. The rearrangement uses TRBV20-1 and TRBJ2-3; 13 nucleotides agree with TRBD2. Germline values: CDR1 DFQATT, CDR2 SNEGSKA (reference sequence). Losses at the gene ends were 5 bases for V and 0 bases for J; bases not matched to a gene: 8. The CDR3 covers 17 residues.

In its sample, this clonotype was seen a few times. This CDR3 is CASSLMGQSSYNSPLHF. The CDR3 coding sequence is TGTGCCAGCAGCCTTATGGGACAGAGCTCCTATAATTCACCCCTCCACTTT. The V and J genes are TRBV7-8 and TRBJ1-6, with 7 bases aligning to TRBD1. The CDR3 covers 17 residues. The V segment lost 5 bases and the J segment 0 bases; nucleotides outside the gene matches: 7. Looked up from germline, CDR1 is SGHVS and CDR2 is FQNEAQ.

This clonotype was detected many times. V and J are TRBV2 and TRBJ2-6; D remains ambiguous. The length of the CDR3 is 16 residues. Germline loops: CDR1 SNHLY, CDR2 FYNNEI. The V and J ends lost 0 bases and 2 bases respectively, with 8 bases between them. CDR3 in DNA: TGTGCCAGCAGTGAAGCTGTGAAACCTGGGGCCAACGTCCTGACTTTC. Translated, it gives CASSEAVKPGANVLTF.

The chain carries TRBV19 and TRBJ1-2; the D is unclear. Germline lookup yields CDR1 LNHDA and CDR2 SQIVND (reference sequence). The CDR3 runs to 16 residues. Trimming stripped 6 bases from V and 4 bases from J, with 21 bases between. The CDR3 loop is CASRITPFGGLYGYTF. CDR3 DNA sequence: TGTGCCAGTAGGATCACCCCTTTTGGAGGGCTCTATGGCTACACCTTC.

Ten or more counts support this clonotype. The chain joins TRBV19 to TRBJ2-5; 11 nucleotides match TRBD2. CDR3 length: 13 residues. Germline CDR1 and CDR2: LNHDA and SQIVND (reference sequence). V lost 6 bases to trimming and J lost 3 bases; unmatched junction nucleotides: 0. CDR3 sequence: CASRGLAEETQYF. CDR3 coding DNA: TGTGCCAGTAGGGGACTAGCGGAAGAGACCCAGTACTTC.

This clonotype was seen ten or more times. The rearrangement joins TRBV5-4 to TRBJ2-2; D is undetermined. Trimming cost V 5 bases and J 4 bases, with 6 bases left between them. Germline V lookup: CDR1 SGHNT, CDR2 YYREEE (reference sequence). This CDR3 has 12 residues. CDR3 nucleotides: TGTGCCAGCAGTCCCAGCACCGGGGAGCTGTTTTTT. This gives the protein CASSPSTGELFF.

The rearrangement joins TRBV7-9 to TRBJ2-7; TRBD2 is a possible D gene (5 bases). The germline V gene has CDR1 SEHNR and CDR2 FQNEAQ (reference sequence). V dropped 5 bases and J dropped 4 bases, with 12 bases sitting between them. The CDR3 extends over 13 amino acids. CDR3 sequence reads: CASSPPSGYEQYF. The CDR3 DNA is TGTGCCAGCAGCCCCCCATCGGGATACGAGCAGTACTTC.

In regard to this clonotype: A read error may explain this, as a much larger clone is one base away. The chain uses TRBV12-3 or TRBV12-4 and TRBJ2-2; maybe TRBD2 (5 bases). The CDR3 has 13 residues. The CDR3 nucleotides are TGTGCCAGTACGCAGGAGGTAGCCGGGGAGCTGGTTTTT. This codes for CASTQEVAGELVF.

Written as DNA, the CDR3 is TGTGCCAGCTCACCGGACGGGACTGTTTCGACCAACGTCCTGACTTTC. Protein sequence: CASSPDGTVSTNVLTF. The chain carries TRBV18 and TRBJ2-6; perhaps TRBD2 as D (6 bases). V shed 3 bases and J shed 8 bases, with 17 bases lying between them. The CDR3 extends over 16 amino acids. CDR1 and CDR2 from the germline V gene are KGHSH and LQKENI.

This clonotype has at least ten counts. This sequence joins TRBV7-2 and TRBJ2-1; no definite D call. The V gene lost 5 bases and the J gene lost 5 bases, with 19 bases spanning the gap. This CDR3 spans 16 amino acids. Germline values: CDR1 SGHTA, CDR2 FQGNSA. The CDR3: CASSPGGALLNNEQFF. DNA for the CDR3: TGTGCCAGCAGCCCTGGTGGAGCACTACTAAACAATGAGCAGTTCTTC.

A note on this clonotype: An end of the junction differs from the germline gene, which may be a read error. The chain joins TRBV7-6 to TRBJ1-1, with D hard to call. CDR3 length: 14 amino acids. Looked up from germline, CDR1 is SGHVS and CDR2 is FNYEAQ. The CDR3 spells CASSLSGSGTEALF. The CDR3 nucleotides read TGTGCCAGCAGCTTATCCGGGTCTGGCACTGAAGCTCTCTTT.

The sample holds a few counts of this clonotype. The chain uses TRBV6-2 or TRBV6-3 and TRBJ2-7; 8 bases line up with TRBD1. CDR3 length: 14 amino acids. J was trimmed by 2 bases and V by 1 base; bases with no gene match: 1. CDR1 and CDR2 (germline): MNHEY, SVGEGT. CDR3 coding DNA: TGTGCCAGCAGTTACTTGGACAGGGCCTACGAGCAGTACTTC. Translating gives CASSYLDRAYEQYF.

Comments on this clonotype: Being one base from a much bigger clone, this may be a read error. The CDR3 reads CASGLDGRTSSGNTIYF. Written as DNA, the CDR3 is TGTGCCAGCGGCTTAGACGGACGGACGAGCTCTGGAAACACCATATATTTT. The chain recombines TRBV7-6 with TRBJ1-3, with D hard to call. Per the germline V gene, CDR1 is SGHVS and CDR2 is FNYEAQ. The CDR3 contains 17 residues.

To note about this clonotype: A much larger clone sits a single nucleotide away, making a read error possible. The chain carries TRBV4-3 and TRBJ1-3; D is unresolved. The CDR3 totals 15 residues. Per the germline V gene, CDR1 is LGHNA and CDR2 is YSLEER. V was pared by 3 bases and J by 2 bases, with 11 bases between. The CDR3 region has the DNA TGCGCCAGCAGCCACGGCAGTGGCCCTGGAAACACCATATATTTT. This translates into CASSHGSGPGNTIYF.

This clonotype was counted ten times or more. V and J are TRBV18 and TRBJ2-7; D gene ambiguous. Germline V CDR1 and CDR2: KGHSH, LQKENI. V lost 3 bases, J lost 2 bases, and 11 bases lay in between. CDR3 length: 14 residues. CDR3 region: CASSPEGRTYEQYF. The CDR3 DNA is TGTGCCAGCTCACCCGAAGGAAGAACCTACGAGCAGTACTTC. Based on the CDR3 plus reference TRBV18 and TRBJ2-7, the full variable domain is NAGVMQNPRHLVRRRGQEARLRCSPMKGHSHVYWYRQLPEEGLKFMVYLQKENIIDESGMPKERFSAEFPKEGPSILRIQQVVRGDSAAYFCASSPEGRTYEQYFGPGTRLTVT.

J is TRBJ2-2 and V is TRBV12-3 or TRBV12-4, with 10 nucleotides matching TRBD1. The CDR3 runs to 16 residues. V gave up 5 bases and J gave up 5 bases; unmatched junction bases: 8. CDR3 in amino acids: CASSPGTGDATGELFF. As DNA, the CDR3 is TGTGCCAGCAGTCCCGGGACAGGGGATGCAACCGGGGAGCTGTTTTTT.

Details on this clonotype: Possible read error: a much larger clone is one base away. CDR3 protein: CASSNSGQGDHNEQFF. The CDR3 bases are TGTGCCAGCAGTAACTCCGGACAGGGCGATCACAATGAGCAGTTCTTC. The gene calls are TRBV7-9 and TRBJ2-1; 8 bases fit TRBD1. Germline V gene lookup returns CDR1 SEHNR and CDR2 FQNEAQ (reference sequence). This CDR3 is built from 16 residues. Trimming at V came to 6 bases and at J to 5 bases, leaving 12 bases not matched to a gene. Supplemented by reference TRBV7-9 and TRBJ2-1, the full variable domain reads DTGVSQNPRHKITKRGQNVTFRCDPISEHNRLYWYRQTLGQGPEFLTYFQNEAQLEKSRLLSDRFSAERPKGSFSTLEIQRTEQGDSAMYLCASSNSGQGDHNEQFFGPGTRLTVL.

This clonotype was picked up many times. This rearrangement joins TRBV4-3 to TRBJ2-3; TRBD2 agrees at 7 bases. The germline V gene encodes CDR1 LGHNA and CDR2 YSLEER. This CDR3 contains 16 residues. Losses at the gene ends were 0 bases for V and 1 base for J; bases not matched to a gene: 4. The CDR3 nucleotides read TGCGCCAGCAGCCAAGATAAGGCGGGAGGCACAGATACGCAGTATTTT. Translating gives CASSQDKAGGTDTQYF.

With regard to this clonotype: An end of the junction does not agree with germline; a read error may underlie this. The chain recombines TRBV13 with TRBJ1-4; the D is unclear. In germline, CDR1 is PRHDT, CDR2 FYEKMQ (reference sequence). The CDR3 is 15 amino acids. The CDR3 here is CASSQRSETNEKLLF. The CDR3 bases are TGTGCCAGCAGCCAGAGGTCGGAAACTAATGAAAAACTGCTTTTT. Based on the CDR3 plus reference TRBV13 and TRBJ1-4, the full variable domain is AAGVIQSPRHLIKEKRETATLKCYPIPRHDTVYWYQQGPGQDPQFLISFYEKMQSDKGSIPDRFSAQQFSDYHSELNMSSLELGDSALYFCASSQRSETNEKLLFGSGTQLSVL.

This clonotype was detected many times. The J gene is TRBJ2-5, the V gene TRBV7-9; TRBD2 matches at 7 bases. This CDR3 contains 13 residues. Per germline, CDR1 SEHNR and CDR2 FQNEAQ (reference sequence). Trimming cost V 5 bases and J 1 base; bases outside gene matches: 1. CDR3 in DNA: TGTGCCAGCAGCCGGGGGGTCCAAGAGACCCAGTACTTC. It is translated as CASSRGVQETQYF.

Regarding this clonotype: A much bigger clone sits one base away, suggesting this may be a read error. The chain couples TRBV12-3 or TRBV12-4 to TRBJ2-2; D is uncertain. Trimming cost V 5 bases and J 4 bases, with 14 bases left between them. The CDR3 has 15 residues. The DNA of the CDR3 is TGTGCCAGCAGTCCCAGGCCGCAGCCCACCGGGGAGCTGTTTTTT. Translating it yields CASSPRPQPTGELFF.

Remarks on this clonotype: This could be a read error, since a much larger clone is one nucleotide away. V and J are TRBV6-2 or TRBV6-3 and TRBJ2-2; perhaps TRBD2 as D (6 bases). From germline, CDR1 is MNHEY and CDR2 SVGEGT. The CDR3 loop spans 13 amino acids. CDR3 amino acids: CASSWSGTGGLFF. The DNA for the CDR3 is TGTGCCAGCAGTTGGTCTGGCACCGGGGGGCTGTTTTTT.

CDR3 sequence: CSVDGWSGGEDEPQYF. CDR3 in DNA: TGCAGCGTTGATGGGTGGAGCGGGGGGGAGGATGAGCCCCAGTACTTC. This chain connects TRBV29-1 to TRBJ2-5, with 10 bases aligning to TRBD2. The germline CDR1 and CDR2 sequences are SQVTM and ANQGSEA. The CDR3 contains 16 residues. Germline trimming cut 3 bases from V and 9 bases from J; bases unmatched to any gene: 16.

This clonotype was recorded many times. The CDR3 coding sequence is TGTGCCAGCAGCCAAGACCTTAGCGGGTATGGAGATACGCAGTATTTT. The encoded protein is CASSQDLSGYGDTQYF. The chain uses TRBV14 and TRBJ2-3, with 7 bases lining up with TRBD2. CDR1 and CDR2 from the germline V gene are SGHDN and FVKESK. The CDR3 is 16 residues long. Losses at the gene ends were 0 bases for V and 5 bases for J; bases not matched to a gene: 8. The full variable domain, its missing parts supplied by reference TRBV14 and TRBJ2-3, is EAGVTQFPSHSVIEKGQTVTLRCDPISGHDNLYWYRRVMGKEIKFLLHFVKESKQDESGMPNNRFLAERTGGTYSTLKVQPAELEDSGVYFCASSQDLSGYGDTQYFGPGTRLTVL.

In the case of this clonotype: Sequence at one end of the junction differs from germline and may be a read error. The V gene is TRBV7-9, the J gene TRBJ2-7; possibly TRBD2 for D (5 bases). CDR1 SEHNR and CDR2 FQNEAQ come from the germline V gene (reference sequence). The CDR3 totals 13 residues. The CDR3 reads CAGSGVGSYEQYF. The CDR3 nucleotides are TGTGCCGGCAGCGGAGTGGGGAGCTACGAGCAGTACTTC.

This clonotype has only a few counts. The chain couples TRBV7-8 to TRBJ2-7; D is ambiguous. In germline, CDR1 is SGHVS, CDR2 FQNEAQ. The CDR3 has 15 amino acids. V was pared by 3 bases and J by 0 bases, with 12 bases between. The chain's CDR3 is CASSFGRPSSYEQYF. The CDR3 region has the DNA TGTGCCAGCAGCTTTGGCAGGCCGAGCTCCTACGAGCAGTACTTC.

This clonotype was observed many times. The J gene is TRBJ2-7, the V gene TRBV25-1; the D is unclear. V was clipped by 5 bases and J by 6 bases, with 17 bases between them. CDR1 and CDR2 from the germline V gene are MGHDK and SYGVNS. The CDR3 covers 14 residues. CDR3 sequence reads: CASSQDLPGVEQYF. In DNA, the CDR3 is TGTGCCAGCAGTCAAGATCTTCCAGGAGTCGAGCAGTACTTC.